Shown below are 2 T cell receptor beta chains from a single sample sequenced in a study of blood T cell dynamics during melanoma immunotherapy. Documented time point: week 3, after first cycle of checkpoint inhibitor. Libraries were prepared by immunoSEQ multiplex PCR; TCRdb keeps only in-frame clonotypes and omits some of them. The repertoire has 6,000 or so clones, roughly 75% of them found once; the top ten carry around 35%. The sample in question was blood, obtained from a patient treated with checkpoint blockade. The origin of the receptors is a human donor with melanoma.

This sequence joins TRBV6-5 and TRBJ1-3, with 7 positions matching TRBD1. V dropped 1 base and J dropped 0; count of bases not matched to a gene: 3. This CDR3 is 16 amino acids long. Germline V CDR1 and CDR2: MNHEY, SVGAGI. This CDR3 is CASSYWGDSSGNTIYF. The DNA of the CDR3 is TGTGCCAGCAGTTACTGGGGGGACAGCTCTGGAAACACCATATATTTT.

The V and J genes are TRBV30 and TRBJ1-2; D gene uncertain. The CDR3 is made up of 13 amino acids. The V end lost 5 bases, the J end lost 3 bases, and 13 bases lay between the germline ends. Germline assignment: CDR1 GTSNPN and CDR2 SVGIG (reference sequence). CDR3 residues: CAWGSGVHYGYTF. CDR3 coding DNA: TGTGCCTGGGGGTCCGGGGTCCACTATGGCTACACCTTC.